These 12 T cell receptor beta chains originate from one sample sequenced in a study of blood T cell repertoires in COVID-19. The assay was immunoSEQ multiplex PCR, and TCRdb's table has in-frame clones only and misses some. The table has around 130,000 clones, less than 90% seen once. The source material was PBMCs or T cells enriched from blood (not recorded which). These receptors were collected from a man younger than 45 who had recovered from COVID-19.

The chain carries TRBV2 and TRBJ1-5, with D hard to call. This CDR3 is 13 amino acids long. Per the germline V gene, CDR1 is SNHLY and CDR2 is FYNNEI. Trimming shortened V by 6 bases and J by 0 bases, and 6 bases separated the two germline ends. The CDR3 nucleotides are TGTGCCAGCAGGCAGAATAGCAATCAGCCCCAGCATTTT. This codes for CASRQNSNQPQHF. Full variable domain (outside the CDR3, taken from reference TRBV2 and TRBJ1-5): EPEVTQTPSHQVTQMGQEVILRCVPISNHLYFYWYRQILGQKVEFLVSFYNNEISEKSEIFDDQFSVERPDGSNFTLKIRSTKLEDSAMYFCASRQNSNQPQHFGDGTRLSIL.

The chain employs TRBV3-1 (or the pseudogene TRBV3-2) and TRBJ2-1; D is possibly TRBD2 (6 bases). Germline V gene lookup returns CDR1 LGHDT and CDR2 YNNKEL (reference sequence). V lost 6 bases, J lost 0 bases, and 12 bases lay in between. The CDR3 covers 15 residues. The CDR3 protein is CASRVGGSSYNEQFF. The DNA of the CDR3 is TGTGCCAGCAGGGTGGGAGGAAGCTCCTACAATGAGCAGTTCTTC.

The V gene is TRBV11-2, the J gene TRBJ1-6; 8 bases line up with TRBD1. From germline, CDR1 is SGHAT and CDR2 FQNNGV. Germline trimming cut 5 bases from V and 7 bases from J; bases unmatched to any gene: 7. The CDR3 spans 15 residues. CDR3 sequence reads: CASSPPGQENSPLHF. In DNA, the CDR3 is TGTGCCAGCAGCCCCCCGGGACAGGAAAATTCACCCCTCCACTTT. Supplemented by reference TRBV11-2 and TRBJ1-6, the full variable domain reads EAGVAQSPRYKIIEKRQSVAFWCNPISGHATLYWYQQILGQGPKLLIQFQNNGVVDDSQLPKDRFSAERLKGVDSTLKIQPAKLEDSAVYLCASSPPGQENSPLHFGNGTRLTVT.

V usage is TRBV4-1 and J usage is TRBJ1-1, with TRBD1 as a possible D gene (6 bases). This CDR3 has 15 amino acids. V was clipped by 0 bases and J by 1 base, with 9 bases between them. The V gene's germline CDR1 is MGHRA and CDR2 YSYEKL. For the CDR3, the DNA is TGCGCCAGCAGCCAAGAGGGGGCAGCGAACACTGAAGCTTTCTTT. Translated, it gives CASSQEGAANTEAFF.

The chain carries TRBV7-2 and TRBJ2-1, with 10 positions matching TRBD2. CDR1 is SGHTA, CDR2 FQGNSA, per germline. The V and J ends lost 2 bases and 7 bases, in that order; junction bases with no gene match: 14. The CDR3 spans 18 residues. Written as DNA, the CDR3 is TGTGCCAGCAGCTTATCCCAGCGGGCTAGCGGGAGTTGGAATGAGCAGTTCTTC. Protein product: CASSLSQRASGSWNEQFF.

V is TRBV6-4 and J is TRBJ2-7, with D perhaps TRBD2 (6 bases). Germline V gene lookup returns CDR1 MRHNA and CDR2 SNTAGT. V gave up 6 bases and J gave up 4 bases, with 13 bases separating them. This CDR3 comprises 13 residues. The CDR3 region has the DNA TGTGCCAGCAGCCCGCGGGGTCGTTACGAGCAGTACTTC. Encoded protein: CASSPRGRYEQYF.

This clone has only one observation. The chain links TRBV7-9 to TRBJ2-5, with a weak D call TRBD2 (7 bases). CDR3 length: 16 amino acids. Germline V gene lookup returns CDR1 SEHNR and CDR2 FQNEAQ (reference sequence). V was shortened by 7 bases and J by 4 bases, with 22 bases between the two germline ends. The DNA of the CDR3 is TGTGCCAGCACCCTTCGCGTGGGGGGGCGAAGAGAGACCCAGTACTTC. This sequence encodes CASTLRVGGRRETQYF.

The CDR3 sequence: CASSELLSSSEPVRSDTDTQYF. CDR3 DNA sequence: TGTGCCAGCAGTGAATTACTAAGTTCCTCCGAGCCGGTTCGATCGGACACAGATACGCAGTATTTT. V is TRBV2 and J is TRBJ2-3; D call uncertain. V lost 2 bases and J lost 2, with 32 bases in between. This CDR3 contains 22 residues. Germline lookup yields CDR1 SNHLY and CDR2 FYNNEI.

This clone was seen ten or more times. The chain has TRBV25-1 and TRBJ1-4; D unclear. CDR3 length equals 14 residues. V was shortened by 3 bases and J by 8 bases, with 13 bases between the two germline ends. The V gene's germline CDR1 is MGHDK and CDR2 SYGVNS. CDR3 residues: CASSDTLAGEKLFF. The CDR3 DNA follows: TGTGCCAGCAGTGACACTCTAGCGGGGGAAAAACTGTTTTTT.

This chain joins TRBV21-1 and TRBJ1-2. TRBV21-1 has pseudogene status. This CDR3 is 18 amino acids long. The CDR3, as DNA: TGTGCCAGCAGCACGGAAAAAGCGCATACAAGACTTAACTATGGCTACACCTTC. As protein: CASSTEKAHTRLNYGYTF.

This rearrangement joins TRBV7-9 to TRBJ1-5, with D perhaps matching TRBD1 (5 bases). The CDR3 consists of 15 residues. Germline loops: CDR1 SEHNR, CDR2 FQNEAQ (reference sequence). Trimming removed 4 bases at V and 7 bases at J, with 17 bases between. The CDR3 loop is CASSSGGWGSQPQHF. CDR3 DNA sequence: TGTGCCAGCAGCTCCGGGGGGTGGGGTTCGCAGCCCCAGCATTTT.

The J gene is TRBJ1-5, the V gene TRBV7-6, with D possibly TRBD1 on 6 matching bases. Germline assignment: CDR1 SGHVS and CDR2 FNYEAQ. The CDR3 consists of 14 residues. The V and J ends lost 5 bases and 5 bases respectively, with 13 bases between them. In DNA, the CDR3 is TGTGCCAGCAGCGTTGGACAGCCGGATCAGCCCCAGCATTTT. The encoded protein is CASSVGQPDQPQHF. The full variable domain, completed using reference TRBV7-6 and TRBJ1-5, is GAGVSQSPRYKVTKRGQDVALRCDPISGHVSLYWYRQALGQGPEFLTYFNYEAQQDKSGLPNDRFSAERPEGSISTLTIQRTEQRDSAMYRCASSVGQPDQPQHFGDGTRLSIL.